This T cell receptor beta chain was captured by sequencing in a study of blood T cell repertoires in COVID-19. V dropped 6 bases and J dropped 8; count of bases not matched to a gene: 6. The CDR3 contains 13 residues. Per the study methods: Cell counts per sample came from amplifying reference gene primers. Produced via immunoSEQ multiplex PCR; TCRdb's table is partial and in-frame only. That table supplies the V and J calls and clone size; D and trimming were determined from the DNA. The sample lists approximately 15,000 clones, roughly 84% occurring once. The chain joins TRBV12-3 or TRBV12-4 to TRBJ1-4, with 7 bases fitting TRBD1. Sequencing was performed on peripheral blood. The origin of this receptor is a man in his forties with active or convalescent COVID-19. This CDR3 is CASSPPTGEKLFF. CDR3 nucleotide sequence: TGTGCCAGCAGCCCACCGACAGGGGAAAAACTGTTTTTT.